These T cell receptor beta chains were read from a single sample in a study of blood T cell repertoires in COVID-19. The protocol was immunoSEQ multiplex PCR, while the TCRdb copy is restricted to in-frame clones and leaves out a portion. Here the sample spans approximately 33,000 clones, 78% being singletons. The sample taken for sequencing was peripheral blood. The source is a man between 65 and 85 years old with acute or convalescent COVID-19. CDR3s include the opening cysteine and the closing phenylalanine or tryptophan. D genes are given only for firm matches. Size is stated for part of the rows, as once, few or many counts, or as a class when the clone is expanded.

j_gene	d_gene	abundance	v_gene	CDR3aa	CDR3nt
TRBJ2-1	TRBD2	-	TRBV2	CASTRGGDEQFF	TGTGCCAGCACTAGGGGAGGGGATGAGCAGTTCTTC
TRBJ2-2	TRBD1	-	TRBV10-1	CASSESTNRGVTGELFF	TGCGCCAGCAGTGAGTCGACCAACAGGGGGGTCACCGGGGAGCTGTTTTTT
TRBJ2-7	TRBD1	once	TRBV6-2/TRBV6-3	CASSRGTGTYEQYF	TGTGCCAGCAGTAGGGGGACAGGGACCTACGAGCAGTACTTC
TRBJ1-3	-	-	TRBV5-1	CASSRDISGNTIYF	TGCGCCAGCAGCCGGGACATCTCTGGAAACACCATATATTTT
TRBJ2-7	-	-	TRBV5-4	CASSLESLAEQYF	TGTGCCAGCAGCCTGGAGAGCCTCGCCGAGCAGTACTTC
TRBJ1-1	-	few	TRBV29-1	CSVEDQESPNTEAFF	TGCAGCGTTGAAGATCAAGAGAGTCCGAACACTGAAGCTTTCTTT
TRBJ1-5	-	-	TRBV19	CASSILRGSNQPQHF	TGTGCCAGTAGTATCCTCAGGGGTAGCAATCAGCCCCAGCATTTT
TRBJ2-7	-	-	TRBV2	CASSEQESYEQYF	TGTGCCAGCAGTGAGCAGGAATCCTACGAGCAGTACTTC
TRBJ1-1	-	-	TRBV14	CASSSQDSGSVF	TGTGCCAGCAGCTCGCAAGACTCGGGTTCCGTCTTT
TRBJ2-7	TRBD1	-	TRBV18	CASSYRTGEYYEQYF	TGTGCCAGCTCGTACAGGACAGGTGAATACTACGAGCAGTACTTC
TRBJ1-4	TRBD1	-	TRBV11-2	CASSLVGTGSNEKLFF	TGTGCCAGCAGCTTAGTGGGGACAGGGAGTAATGAAAAACTGTTTTTT
TRBJ1-1	TRBD1	-	TRBV10-3	CAITKSTSGQGTEAFF	TGTGCCATCACTAAATCTACGTCGGGACAGGGTACTGAAGCTTTCTTT
TRBJ2-7	TRBD1	-	TRBV3-1/TRBV3-2	CASSQGDRGPEQYF	TGTGCCAGCAGCCAGGGGGACAGGGGGCCCGAGCAGTACTTC
TRBJ2-5	TRBD1	-	TRBV6-5	CASSQGQNQETQYF	TGTGCCAGCAGCCAGGGACAGAACCAAGAGACCCAGTACTTC
TRBJ1-6	-	-	TRBV6-4	CASRQFGDDSPLHF	TGTGCCAGCAGACAGTTCGGGGATGATTCACCCCTCCACTTT
TRBJ1-1	TRBD1	once	TRBV10-3	CAIKPGQVAEAAFF	TGTGCCATCAAACCGGGACAGGTAGCTGAGGCGGCTTTCTTT
TRBJ2-3	TRBD1	-	TRBV7-2	CASSSRTGKTDTQYF	TGTGCCAGCAGCTCTCGGACAGGGAAGACAGATACGCAGTATTTT
TRBJ2-7	-	few	TRBV28	CASSLRSRVNDF	TGTGCCAGCAGTTTACGGAGCAGGGTTAACGACTTC
TRBJ2-3	-	-	TRBV27	CASSTFTDTQYF	TGTGCCAGCAGTACATTCACAGATACGCAGTATTTT
TRBJ1-5	TRBD1	-	TRBV19	CASSMSLTGNQPQHF	TGTGCCAGTAGTATGTCGTTGACAGGGAATCAGCCCCAGCATTTT
TRBJ1-5	TRBD1	-	TRBV19	CASSRTGPSNQPQHF	TGTGCCAGTAGTCGGACAGGGCCTAGCAATCAGCCCCAGCATTTT
TRBJ2-7	-	-	TRBV5-1	CASSLLGVYEQYF	TGCGCCAGCAGCTTGCTAGGGGTTTACGAGCAGTACTTC
TRBJ1-6	-	-	TRBV11-2	CASSLVKRTATDSPLHF	TGTGCCAGCAGCTTAGTAAAGAGAACGGCGACAGATTCACCCCTCCACTTT
TRBJ1-1	-	-	TRBV14	CASSRHGGNTEAFF	TGTGCCAGCAGCCGGCACGGCGGTAACACTGAAGCTTTCTTT
TRBJ2-2	TRBD2	-	TRBV7-9	CASSSPGGPGTGELFF	TGTGCCAGCAGCTCCCCGGGGGGGCCGGGCACCGGGGAGCTGTTTTTT
TRBJ1-4	-	few	TRBV11-2	CASSLALTAGGEKLFF	TGTGCCAGCAGCTTAGCTCTGACAGCGGGGGGTGAAAAACTGTTTTTT
TRBJ2-7	-	-	TRBV27	CASIDRPAF	TGTGCCAGCATTGACAGACCCGCGTTC
TRBJ1-1	-	-	TRBV30	CAWSAGASTEAFF	TGTGCCTGGAGTGCGGGAGCGAGCACTGAAGCTTTCTTT
TRBJ2-1	-	-	TRBV5-1	CASSLGQRDNEQFF	TGCGCCAGCAGCTTGGGCCAGCGGGACAATGAGCAGTTCTTC
TRBJ2-7	TRBD2	-	TRBV7-8	CASSLVASGSSYEQYF	TGTGCCAGCAGCTTAGTGGCTAGCGGGAGCTCCTACGAGCAGTACTTC
TRBJ2-6	-	-	TRBV14	CASSLPSWAGANVLTF	TGTGCCAGCAGCTTACCTTCTTGGGCGGGGGCCAACGTCCTGACTTTC
TRBJ2-7	-	-	TRBV4-3	CASSEGAGQSWEQYF	TGCGCCAGCAGCGAAGGAGCAGGACAGTCGTGGGAGCAGTACTTC